This is a list of T cell receptor beta chains from one sample in a study of CD8+CD57+ T cells in acquired aplastic anemia. TCRdb reanalysed the reads using MiXCR and keeps one entry per CDR3 protein. The data show about 210,000 distinct CDR3 sequences, with 30% to 35% seen just once and around 1.1% held by the top ten. What was sequenced was sorted CD4+, CD8+, or CD8+CD57+ T cells (not recorded which) from PBMCs. The receptors originated from a human donor in good health, serving as a control. CDR3s include the opening cysteine and the closing phenylalanine or tryptophan. D genes are given only for firm matches. The size entry is marked missing in some rows and otherwise reads once, few, many or a size class.

cdr3_aa cdr3_nt j_call d_call v_call clone_size
CASSPRLGYEQYF TGTGCCAGCTCACCACGCTTGGGCTACGAGCAGTACTTC TRBJ2-7 - TRBV18 -
CAIRNSGGSYEQYF TGTGCCATCAGGAACTCGGGAGGGTCCTACGAGCAGTACTTC TRBJ2-7 TRBD2 TRBV10-3 -
CASSEEKLAGAGELFF TGTGCCAGCAGCGAGGAGAAGTTGGCGGGAGCCGGGGAGCTGTTTTTT TRBJ2-2 TRBD2 TRBV2 few
CASSLASGYEQYF TGTGCCAGCAGCTTGGCCTCGGGCTACGAGCAGTACTTC TRBJ2-7 - TRBV5-5 many
CASEGGYDGYTF TGTGCCAGCGAAGGGGGCTACGATGGCTACACCTTC TRBJ1-2 TRBD1 TRBV2 -
CASSPPGTSYEQYF TGTGCCAGCTCACCCCCAGGGACCTCCTACGAGCAGTACTTC TRBJ2-7 - TRBV7-9 -
CASSGLAGGRGEQYF TGTGCCAGCAGCGGACTAGCGGGAGGGCGTGGCGAGCAGTACTTC TRBJ2-7 TRBD2 TRBV2 -
CASSQAGRGDGYTF TGCGCCAGCAGCCAAGCAGGCAGGGGAGATGGCTACACCTTC TRBJ1-2 - TRBV4-1 once
CASATSGQGWTGELFF TGTGCCAGCGCCACAAGTGGACAGGGTTGGACCGGGGAGCTGTTTTTT TRBJ2-2 TRBD1 TRBV25-1 few
CASSLAHAGSYGYTF TGCGCCAGCAGCTTGGCCCACGCAGGGTCCTATGGCTACACCTTC TRBJ1-2 - TRBV5-1 many
CASSRGERRARGGEQYF TGTGCCAGCAGCCGAGGCGAGCGGCGCGCCCGGGGGGGCGAGCAGTACTTC TRBJ2-7 TRBD2 TRBV14 many
CASSLNRDREAFF TGCGCCAGCAGCTTAAACCGGGACCGTGAAGCTTTCTTT TRBJ1-1 - TRBV5-1 -
CASSTWTGDSYEQYF TGTGCCAGTAGTACCTGGACAGGCGACTCCTACGAGCAGTACTTC TRBJ2-7 TRBD1 TRBV19 many
CASSYAGNQPQHF TGTGCCAGCAGTTATGCCGGGAATCAGCCCCAGCATTTT TRBJ1-5 - TRBV6-2/TRBV6-3 few
CSAGDHTEKLFF TGCAGCGCTGGGGACCACACGGAAAAACTGTTTTTT TRBJ1-4 - TRBV29-1 -
CASSYGGTRSYEQYF TGTGCCAGCAGTTACGGCGGCACTAGGTCCTACGAGCAGTACTTC TRBJ2-7 - TRBV6-5 few
CASSPTWTSGIGSYEQYF TGCGCCAGCAGCCCAACCTGGACTAGCGGAATCGGCTCCTACGAGCAGTACTTC TRBJ2-7 TRBD2 TRBV4-1 -
CASSATLDGYTF TGTGCCAGCAGCGCGACACTCGATGGCTACACCTTC TRBJ1-2 - TRBV7-2 once
CSASSSLFGYTF TGCAGTGCTAGTTCCAGCCTCTTTGGCTACACCTTC TRBJ1-2 - TRBV20-1 many
CASSQSRGEQYF TGTGCCAGCAGTCAAAGCCGCGGCGAGCAGTACTTC TRBJ2-7 - TRBV6-1 many
CASSGGRNSYNEQFF TGTGCCAGCAGTGGAGGAAGAAACTCCTACAATGAGCAGTTCTTC TRBJ2-1 - TRBV2 many
CASSLLSSAKFAGANVLTF TGTGCCAGCAGCCTGCTGTCTTCTGCGAAGTTCGCTGGGGCCAACGTCCTGACTTTC TRBJ2-6 - TRBV4-2 -
CSARAPGRVYGYTF TGCAGTGCTAGAGCTCCGGGCCGCGTCTATGGCTACACCTTC TRBJ1-2 - TRBV20-1 few
CASTRYRDQPQHF TGTGCCAGTACCCGGTACAGGGATCAGCCCCAGCATTTT TRBJ1-5 - TRBV19 many
CSVEIQGETQYF TGCAGCGTTGAGATCCAGGGTGAGACCCAGTACTTC TRBJ2-5 - TRBV29-1 -
CSVELPLSDTQYF TGCAGCGTTGAACTGCCCCTGTCTGATACGCAGTATTTT TRBJ2-3 - TRBV29-1 many
CASSEPGLAGGPDTQYF TGTGCCAGCAGTGAACCGGGACTAGCGGGAGGACCAGATACGCAGTATTTT TRBJ2-3 TRBD2 TRBV25-1 -
CASSMGQLGDYGYTF TGTGCCAGTAGTATGGGCCAGTTGGGAGATTATGGCTACACCTTC TRBJ1-2 - TRBV19 many
CASRNTGIGELFF TGTGCCAGCCGTAATACAGGGATCGGGGAGCTGTTTTTT TRBJ2-2 - TRBV2 many
CASKSEAGPPLHF TGTGCCAGCAAGTCAGAAGCGGGTCCACCCCTCCACTTT TRBJ1-6 - TRBV2 -
CASSVGNSINEQFF TGTGCCAGCAGCGTAGGCAATAGCATCAATGAGCAGTTCTTC TRBJ2-1 - TRBV9 many
CSAGESKTGSPEQFF TGCAGTGCTGGAGAGTCCAAAACAGGTTCTCCTGAGCAGTTCTTC TRBJ2-1 - TRBV20-1 -
CALGTGRETQYF TGTGCCCTTGGTACTGGGAGAGAGACCCAGTACTTC TRBJ2-5 - TRBV7-6 many
CASSIAGAGELFF TGTGCCAGTAGTATAGCGGGAGCGGGGGAGCTGTTTTTT TRBJ2-2 - TRBV19 many
CASRPVGFDTDTQYF TGTGCCAGCCGCCCCGTAGGGTTTGACACAGATACGCAGTATTTT TRBJ2-3 - TRBV3-1 -
CASSESSGGAYNEQFF TGTGCCAGCAGTGAATCGAGCGGGGGGGCCTACAATGAGCAGTTCTTC TRBJ2-1 TRBD2 TRBV25-1 many
CASSSRTTSGGGYTF TGTGCCAGCAGTAGCCGGACAACTTCTGGGGGTGGCTACACCTTC TRBJ1-2 - TRBV6-1 -
CASSQGGLGGYSNQPQHF TGTGCCAGCAGCCAAGGGGGGCTGGGGGGTTATAGCAATCAGCCCCAGCATTTT TRBJ1-5 - TRBV5-5 -
CASLGQGYEQYF TGTGCCAGTCTGGGACAGGGCTACGAGCAGTACTTC TRBJ2-7 TRBD1 TRBV2 -
CAIGTATYEQYF TGTGCCATAGGGACGGCTACATACGAGCAGTACTTC TRBJ2-7 - TRBV10-3 many
CASSIDGPGDRVGYTF TGTGCCAGTAGTATAGACGGTCCCGGGGACAGGGTCGGCTACACCTTC TRBJ1-2 TRBD1 TRBV19 -
CASGTSLLQYF TGTGCCAGCGGGACCTCTCTTTTGCAGTACTTC TRBJ2-7 - TRBV6-5 many
CSVEVDSPNYGYTF TGCAGCGTTGAAGTGGACAGTCCTAACTACGGCTACACCTTC TRBJ1-2 - TRBV29-1 -
CASSLLGPRWFF TGTGCCAGCAGCTTATTGGGGCCGAGATGGTTCTTC TRBJ2-1 - TRBV7-2 many
CSVLTGDGYGYTF TGCAGCGTCTTGACAGGGGACGGCTATGGCTACACCTTC TRBJ1-2 TRBD1 TRBV29-1 few
CSVARQGDYGYTF TGCAGCGTTGCACGCCAGGGGGACTATGGCTACACCTTC TRBJ1-2 TRBD1 TRBV29-1 -